This TCR beta chain was sequenced during a study of shared clonotypes between healthy human individuals. Points from the study as a whole: Incompleteness in sorted-subset sequencing, despite large depth, was shown by rarefaction. Lower generation probabilities were found for non-shared clonotypes than for those shared by all four donors. Memory subsets generally showed smaller estimated richness than naive subsets did. With a few donors compared, around 5.4% of naive CD4 clonotypes were shared.

Sequencing was performed with immunoSEQ multiplex PCR; in TCRdb, only in-frame clones are kept and a portion is missing. The top ten clones hold approximately 0.4% of a sample with 2 million to 2.5 million clones, 85% to 95% of them seen once. Trimming took 3 bases from V and 4 from J; bases not matched to a gene: 4. The CDR3 extends over 14 amino acids. CDR1 is SGHDN and CDR2 is FVKESK in the germline V gene. As regards this clone: The antigen remains undetermined.

This receptor was identified in a man aged 18-30 years in good health. Some clones in this sample may be carry-over from other donors' samples. Sequences were obtained from naive CD4+ T cells from PBMCs. Regarding subset: CD45RA+ positively selected. The V gene is TRBV14, the J gene TRBJ2-7; 9 bases line up with TRBD2. The CDR3 DNA follows: TGTGCCAGCAGCCAGACTAGCGGTACTTACGAGCAGTACTTC. It codes for CASSQTSGTYEQYF.